This T cell receptor beta chain appears in the sequencing data of a study of Ad26.COV2.S vaccination and SARS-CoV-2 variants. Study summary: Into the muscle, Ad26.COV2.S was dosed once or twice, 56 days apart. Notes on the study in general: Those who received the vaccine showed greater spike-specific TCR breadth than those given placebo.

Treatment noted: around 19 received Ad26.COV2.S at low or high dose, single or two shots; 5 received placebo; per-sample allocation not given. Day 63 following the first vaccine or placebo injection was when the samples were taken. The assay was immunoSEQ multiplex PCR, and TCRdb's table has in-frame clones only and misses some. Seen here are about 680,000 clones, roughly 90% observed once, and the top ten hold 1.5%. V trimming: 2 bases; J trimming: 6 bases; junction bases outside the gene matches: 5. This CDR3 is built from 14 residues. The germline V gene has CDR1 SEHNR and CDR2 FQNEAQ (reference sequence). Worth noting for this clone: Its specificity is not known.

Sequences were derived from peripheral blood, sampled in a trial of Ad26.COV2.S vaccine versus placebo. The J gene is TRBJ1-2, the V gene TRBV7-9; 8 nucleotides agree with TRBD1. This sequence originates from a person between 18 and 59 years old who received the Ad26.COV2.S COVID-19 vaccine or a placebo. This CDR3 is CASSLRQGANGYTF. The DNA of the CDR3 is TGTGCCAGCAGCTTAAGGCAGGGGGCGAATGGCTACACCTTC.